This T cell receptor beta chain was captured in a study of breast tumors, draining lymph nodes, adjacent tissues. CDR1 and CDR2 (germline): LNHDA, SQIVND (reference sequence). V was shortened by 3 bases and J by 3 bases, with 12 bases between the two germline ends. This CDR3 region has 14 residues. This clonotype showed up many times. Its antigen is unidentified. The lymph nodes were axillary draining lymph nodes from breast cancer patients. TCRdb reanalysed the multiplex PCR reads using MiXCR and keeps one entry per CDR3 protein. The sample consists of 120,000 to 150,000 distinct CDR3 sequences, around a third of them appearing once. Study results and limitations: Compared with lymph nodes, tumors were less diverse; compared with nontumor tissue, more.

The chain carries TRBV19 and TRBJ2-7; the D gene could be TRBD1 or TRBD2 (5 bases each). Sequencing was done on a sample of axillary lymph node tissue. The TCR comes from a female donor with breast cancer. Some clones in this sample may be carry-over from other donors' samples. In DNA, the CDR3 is TGTGCCAGTAGTATGGGGCGTCGGGGCTACGAGCAGTACTTC. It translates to CASSMGRRGYEQYF.